The subject of this entry is one T cell receptor beta chain. The data derive from a study of glioma-infiltrating T cells after dendritic cell vaccination. V lost 0 bases to trimming and J lost 8 bases, with 14 bases between them. The CDR3 spans 15 residues. CDR1 SGDLS and CDR2 YYNGEE come from the germline V gene. Using immunoSEQ multiplex PCR, the repertoire was profiled, and TCRdb retains in-frame clones only, with some absent. The sample has 45,000 to 50,000 clones; 65% to 90% are singletons. The TCR was taken from a human donor with glioblastoma. This chain uses TRBV9 with TRBJ1-4; TRBD1 is a possible D gene (5 bases). Sequences were derived from blood, sampled before dendritic cell vaccination. DNA of the CDR3: TGTGCCAGCAGCGTAGCGGGCCGGGCAGGGGAAAAACTGTTTTTT. It encodes CASSVAGRAGEKLFF.